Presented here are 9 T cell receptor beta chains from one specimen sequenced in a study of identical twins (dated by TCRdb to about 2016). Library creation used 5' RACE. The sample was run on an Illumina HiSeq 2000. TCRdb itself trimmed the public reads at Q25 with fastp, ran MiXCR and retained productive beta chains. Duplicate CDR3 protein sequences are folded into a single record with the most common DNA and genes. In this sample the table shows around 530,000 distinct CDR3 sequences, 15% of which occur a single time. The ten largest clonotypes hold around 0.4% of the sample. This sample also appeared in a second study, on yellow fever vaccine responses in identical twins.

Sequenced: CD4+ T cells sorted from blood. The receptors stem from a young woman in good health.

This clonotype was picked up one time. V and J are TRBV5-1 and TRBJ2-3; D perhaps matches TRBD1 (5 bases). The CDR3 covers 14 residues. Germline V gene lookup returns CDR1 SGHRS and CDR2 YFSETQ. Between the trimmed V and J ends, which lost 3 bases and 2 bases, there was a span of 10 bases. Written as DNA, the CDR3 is TGCGCCAGCAGCTCAGACAGATTCACAGATACGCAGTATTTT. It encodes CASSSDRFTDTQYF. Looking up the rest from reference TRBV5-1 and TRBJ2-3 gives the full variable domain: KAGVTQTPRYLIKTRGQQVTLSCSPISGHRSVSWYQQTPGQGLQFLFEYFSETQRNKGNFPGRFSGRQFSNSRSEMNVSTLELGDSALYLCASSSDRFTDTQYFGPGTRLTVL.

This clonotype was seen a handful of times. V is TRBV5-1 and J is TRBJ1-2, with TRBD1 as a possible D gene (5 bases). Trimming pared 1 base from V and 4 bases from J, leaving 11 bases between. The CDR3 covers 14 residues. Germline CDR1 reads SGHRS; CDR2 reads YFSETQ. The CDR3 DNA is TGCGCCAGCAGCTTGAATCAAGGGGCCTATGGCTACACCTTC. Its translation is CASSLNQGAYGYTF.

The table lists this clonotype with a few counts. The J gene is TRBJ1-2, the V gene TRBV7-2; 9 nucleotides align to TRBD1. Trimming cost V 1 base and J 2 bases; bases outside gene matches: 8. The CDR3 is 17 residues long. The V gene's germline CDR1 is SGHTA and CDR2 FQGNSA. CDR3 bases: TGTGCCAGCAGCTTAGGTGGGACAGGGACGCGGAACTATGGCTACACCTTC. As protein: CASSLGGTGTRNYGYTF.

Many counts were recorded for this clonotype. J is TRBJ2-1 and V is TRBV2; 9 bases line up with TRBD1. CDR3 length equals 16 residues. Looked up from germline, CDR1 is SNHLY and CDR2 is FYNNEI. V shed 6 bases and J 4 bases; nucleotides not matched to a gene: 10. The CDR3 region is CASSLTGTGTYNEQFF. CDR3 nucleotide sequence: TGTGCCAGCAGCCTAACCGGGACAGGGACGTACAATGAGCAGTTCTTC.

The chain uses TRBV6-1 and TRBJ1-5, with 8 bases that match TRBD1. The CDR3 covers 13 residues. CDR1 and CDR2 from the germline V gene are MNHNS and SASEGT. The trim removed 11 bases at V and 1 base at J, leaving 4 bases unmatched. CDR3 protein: CAVWTGSNQPQHF. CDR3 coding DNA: TGTGCCGTGTGGACAGGGAGCAATCAGCCCCAGCATTTT.

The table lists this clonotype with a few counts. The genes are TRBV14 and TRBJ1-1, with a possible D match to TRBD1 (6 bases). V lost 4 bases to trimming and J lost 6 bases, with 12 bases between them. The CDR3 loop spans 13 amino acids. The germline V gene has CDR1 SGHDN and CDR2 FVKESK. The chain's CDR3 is CASSPRWTAEAFF. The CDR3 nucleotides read TGTGCCAGCAGCCCAAGATGGACAGCTGAAGCTTTCTTT. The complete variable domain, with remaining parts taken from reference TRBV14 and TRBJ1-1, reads EAGVTQFPSHSVIEKGQTVTLRCDPISGHDNLYWYRRVMGKEIKFLLHFVKESKQDESGMPNNRFLAERTGGTYSTLKVQPAELEDSGVYFCASSPRWTAEAFFGQGTRLTVV.

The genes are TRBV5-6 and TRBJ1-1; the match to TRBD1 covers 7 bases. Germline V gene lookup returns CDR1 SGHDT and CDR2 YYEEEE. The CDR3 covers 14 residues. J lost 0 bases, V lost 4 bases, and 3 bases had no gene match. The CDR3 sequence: CASSHGQVNTEAFF. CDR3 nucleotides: TGTGCCAGCAGCCACGGACAGGTGAACACTGAAGCTTTCTTT. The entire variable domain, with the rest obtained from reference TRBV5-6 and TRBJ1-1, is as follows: DAGVTQSPTHLIKTRGQQVTLRCSPKSGHDTVSWYQQALGQGPQFIFQYYEEEERQRGNFPDRFSGHQFPNYSSELNVNALLLGDSALYLCASSHGQVNTEAFFGQGTRLTVV.

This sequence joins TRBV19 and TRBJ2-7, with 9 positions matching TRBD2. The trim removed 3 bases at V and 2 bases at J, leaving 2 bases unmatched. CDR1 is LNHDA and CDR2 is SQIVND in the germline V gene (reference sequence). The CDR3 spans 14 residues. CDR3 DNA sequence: TGTGCCAGTAGTATGCGGGAGGGCCCCTACGAGCAGTACTTC. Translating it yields CASSMREGPYEQYF.

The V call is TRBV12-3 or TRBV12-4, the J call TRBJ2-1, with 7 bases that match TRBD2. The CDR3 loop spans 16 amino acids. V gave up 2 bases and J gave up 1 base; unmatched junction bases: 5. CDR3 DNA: TGTGCCAGCAGTTTAATTGCGGGAGAGTCCTACAATGAGCAGTTCTTC. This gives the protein CASSLIAGESYNEQFF.